This entry concerns a single TCR beta chain. This specimen belongs to a study of T cells expressing NK-cell markers. For the study at large: Seven sequenced donors out of eight were HCMV-seropositive, one seronegative.

TCRdb reprocessed the 5' RACE reads and keeps a single row for each CDR3 protein, giving no DNA. This repertoire includes under 600,000 distinct CDR3 sequences. CDR3 length equals 14 residues. Germline-derived CDR1 and CDR2 are SGHVS and FNYEAQ. Sequencing input: blood T cells: a sorted CD56 or NKG2C T cell subset, CD4+ or CD8+ T cells, or bulk PBMC T cells (not recorded which). The TCR was taken from a woman between 50 and 59 years old in good health. The chain is built from TRBV7-6 and TRBJ2-2. CDR3 residues: CASSLVGSDGELFF.